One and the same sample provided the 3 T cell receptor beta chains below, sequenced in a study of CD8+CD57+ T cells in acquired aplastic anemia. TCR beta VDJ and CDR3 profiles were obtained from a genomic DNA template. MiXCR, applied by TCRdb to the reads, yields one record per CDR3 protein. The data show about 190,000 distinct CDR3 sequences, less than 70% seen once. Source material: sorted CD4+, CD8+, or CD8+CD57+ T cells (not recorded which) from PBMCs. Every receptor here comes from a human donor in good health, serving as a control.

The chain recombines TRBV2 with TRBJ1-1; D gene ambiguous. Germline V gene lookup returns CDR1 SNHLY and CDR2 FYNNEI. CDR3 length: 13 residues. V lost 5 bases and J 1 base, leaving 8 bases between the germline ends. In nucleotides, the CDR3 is TGTGCCAGCAGTCCGAGGGAGAACACTGAAGCTTTCTTT. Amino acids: CASSPRENTEAFF.

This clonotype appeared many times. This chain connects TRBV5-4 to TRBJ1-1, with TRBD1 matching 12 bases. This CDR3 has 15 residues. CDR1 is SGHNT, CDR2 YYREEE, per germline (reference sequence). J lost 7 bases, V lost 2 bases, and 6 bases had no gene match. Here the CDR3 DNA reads TGTGCCAGCAGCTTTCCGGGACAGGGGGCTGGTGAAGCTTTCTTT. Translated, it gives CASSFPGQGAGEAFF.

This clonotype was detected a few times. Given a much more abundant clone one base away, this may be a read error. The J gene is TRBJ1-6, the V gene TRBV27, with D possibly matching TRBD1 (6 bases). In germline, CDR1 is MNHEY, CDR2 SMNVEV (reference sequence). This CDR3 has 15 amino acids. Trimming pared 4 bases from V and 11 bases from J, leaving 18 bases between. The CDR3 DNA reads TGTGCCAGCAGTTCGCCGGGGGCAGGGAGTCCACCCCTCCACTTT. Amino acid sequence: CASSSPGAGSPPLHF.